This TCR beta chain was captured by sequencing in a study of cytomegalovirus exposure and HLA in healthy donors. This CDR3 is 15 amino acids long. CDR1 and CDR2 (germline): SGHTA, FQGNSA. V lost 5 bases to trimming and J lost 3 bases; unmatched junction nucleotides: 10. Points from the study as a whole: Reportedly, TCR beta sequences accurately predicted HLA-A and HLA-B alleles in most subjects. A later analysis showed that HLA-associated TCR beta chains had undergone more clonal expansion than equally common others. Versus the roughly 670-donor mean, an Asian-associated ancestry cluster reportedly showed fewer N-insertions in a later analysis. Cytomegalovirus association was assigned to under 200 TCR beta chains.

A note on this clone: Its target is not known.

Use of 60 Vbeta and 13 Jbeta primers characterized the PCR. Data came from immunoSEQ multiplex PCR; TCRdb stores just in-frame clones and leaves some out. The sample holds around 150,000 clones; around 82% are singletons and the top ten take nearly 7%. This sequence originates from a man between 35 and 55 years old in good health and CMV-seropositive. What was sequenced was PBMCs. This chain joins TRBV7-2 and TRBJ2-7; TRBD2 matches 7 bases. The CDR3 loop reads CASSLGGGDYYEQYF. In nucleotides, the CDR3 is TGTGCCAGCAGCCTGGGGGGGGGAGACTACTACGAGCAGTACTTC.